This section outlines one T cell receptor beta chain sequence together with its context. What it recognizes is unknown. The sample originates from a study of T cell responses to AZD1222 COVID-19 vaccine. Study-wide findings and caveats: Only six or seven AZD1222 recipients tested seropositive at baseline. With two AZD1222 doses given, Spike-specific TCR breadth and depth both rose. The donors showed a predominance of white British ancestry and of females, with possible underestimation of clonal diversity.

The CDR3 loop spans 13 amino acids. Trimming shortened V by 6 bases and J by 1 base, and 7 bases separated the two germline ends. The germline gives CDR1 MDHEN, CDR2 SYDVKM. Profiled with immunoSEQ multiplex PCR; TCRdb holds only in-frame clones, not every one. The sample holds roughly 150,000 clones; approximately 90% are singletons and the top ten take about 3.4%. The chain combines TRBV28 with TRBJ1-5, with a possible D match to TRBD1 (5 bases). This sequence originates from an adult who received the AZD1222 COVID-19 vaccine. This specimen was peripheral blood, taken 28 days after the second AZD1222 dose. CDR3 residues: CASRGASNQPQHF. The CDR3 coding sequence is TGTGCCAGCAGAGGGGCGAGCAATCAGCCCCAGCATTTT. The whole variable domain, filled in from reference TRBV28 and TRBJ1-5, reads DVKVTQSSRYLVKRTGEKVFLECVQDMDHENMFWYRQDPGLGLRLIYFSYDVKMKEKGDIPEGYSVSREKKERFSLILESASTNQTSMYLCASRGASNQPQHFGDGTRLSIL.